The present T cell receptor beta chain was sequenced within a study of Ad26.COV2.S vaccination and SARS-CoV-2 variants. Repertoires were generated with immunoSEQ multiplex PCR, while TCRdb's copy carries only in-frame clones and drops some. The sample lists about 350,000 clones, around nine tenths seen once, with about 3.4% in the top ten. Treatment indicated: roughly 20 received Ad26.COV2.S at low or high dose, single or two shots; roughly five received placebo; per-sample allocation not given. Repertoires come from day 63 after the first vaccine or placebo injection. The TCR was taken from a person aged 18 to 59 who received the Ad26.COV2.S COVID-19 vaccine or a placebo. Specimen: peripheral blood, collected in a trial of Ad26.COV2.S vaccine versus placebo.

CDR3 amino acids: CASSSGSPTETQYF. CDR3 nucleotides: TGCGCCAGCAGCTCCGGGTCTCCAACGGAGACCCAGTACTTC. The chain carries TRBV5-1 and TRBJ2-5; D gene uncertain. The V gene lost 3 bases and the J gene lost 5 bases, with 14 bases spanning the gap. CDR3 length equals 14 residues. CDR1 is SGHRS and CDR2 is YFSETQ in the germline V gene. The full variable domain, its missing parts supplied by reference TRBV5-1 and TRBJ2-5, is KAGVTQTPRYLIKTRGQQVTLSCSPISGHRSVSWYQQTPGQGLQFLFEYFSETQRNKGNFPGRFSGRQFSNSRSEMNVSTLELGDSALYLCASSSGSPTETQYFGPGTRLLVL.